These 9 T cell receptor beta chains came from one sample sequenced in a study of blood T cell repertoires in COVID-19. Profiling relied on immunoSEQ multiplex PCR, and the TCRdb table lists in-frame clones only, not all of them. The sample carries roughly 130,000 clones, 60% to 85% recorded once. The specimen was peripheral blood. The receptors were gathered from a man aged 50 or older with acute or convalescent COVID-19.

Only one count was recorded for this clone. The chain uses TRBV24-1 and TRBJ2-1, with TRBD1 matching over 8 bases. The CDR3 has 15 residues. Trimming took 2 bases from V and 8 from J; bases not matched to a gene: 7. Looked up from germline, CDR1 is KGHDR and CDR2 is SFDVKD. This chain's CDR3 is CATSDSGGKLDEQFF. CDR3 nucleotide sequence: TGTGCCACCAGTGATTCAGGGGGCAAGCTCGATGAGCAGTTCTTC.

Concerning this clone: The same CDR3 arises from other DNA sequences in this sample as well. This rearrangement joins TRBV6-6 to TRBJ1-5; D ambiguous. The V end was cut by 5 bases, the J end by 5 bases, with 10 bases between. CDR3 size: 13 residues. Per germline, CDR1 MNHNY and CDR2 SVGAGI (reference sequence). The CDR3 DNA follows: TGTGCCAGCAGTCCCCCCGGGTATCAGCCCCAGCATTTT. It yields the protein CASSPPGYQPQHF.

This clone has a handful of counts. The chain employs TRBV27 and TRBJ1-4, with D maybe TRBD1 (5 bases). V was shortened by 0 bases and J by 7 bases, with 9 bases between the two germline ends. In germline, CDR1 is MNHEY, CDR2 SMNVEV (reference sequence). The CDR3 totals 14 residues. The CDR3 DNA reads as TGTGCCAGCAGTTTATCTGGGGGGGGTGAAAAACTGTTTTTT. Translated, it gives CASSLSGGGEKLFF.

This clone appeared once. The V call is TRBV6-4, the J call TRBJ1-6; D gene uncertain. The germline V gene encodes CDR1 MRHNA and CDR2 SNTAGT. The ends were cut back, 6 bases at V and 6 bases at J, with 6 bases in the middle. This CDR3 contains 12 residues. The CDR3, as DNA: TGTGCCAGCAGAGAGGGTAATTCACCCCTCCACTTT. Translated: CASREGNSPLHF.

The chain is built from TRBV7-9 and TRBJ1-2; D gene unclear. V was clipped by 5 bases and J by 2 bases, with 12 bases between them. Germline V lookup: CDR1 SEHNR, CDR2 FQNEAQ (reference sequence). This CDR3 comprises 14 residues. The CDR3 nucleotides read TGTGCCAGCAGCCTAACGACGGGGAACTATGGCTACACCTTC. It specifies CASSLTTGNYGYTF.

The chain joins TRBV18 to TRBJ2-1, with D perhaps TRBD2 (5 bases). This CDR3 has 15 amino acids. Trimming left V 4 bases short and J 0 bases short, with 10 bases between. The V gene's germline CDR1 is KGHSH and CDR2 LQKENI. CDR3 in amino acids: CASSLLAPSYNEQFF. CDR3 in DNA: TGTGCCAGCTCACTTCTAGCTCCCTCCTACAATGAGCAGTTCTTC.

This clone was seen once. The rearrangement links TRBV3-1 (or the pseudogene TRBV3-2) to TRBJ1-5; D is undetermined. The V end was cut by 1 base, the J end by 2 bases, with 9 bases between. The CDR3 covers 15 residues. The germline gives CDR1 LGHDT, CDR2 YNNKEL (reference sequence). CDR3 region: CASSQGGEGNQPQHF. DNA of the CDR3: TGTGCCAGCAGCCAAGGCGGGGAAGGCAATCAGCCCCAGCATTTT.

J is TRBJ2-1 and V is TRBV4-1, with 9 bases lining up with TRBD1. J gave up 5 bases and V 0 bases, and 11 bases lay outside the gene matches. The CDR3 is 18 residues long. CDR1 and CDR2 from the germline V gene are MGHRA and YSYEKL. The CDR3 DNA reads TGCGCCAGCAGCCAAGATCTGTCAGGGGACAGGGAGCACAATGAGCAGTTCTTC. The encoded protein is CASSQDLSGDREHNEQFF.

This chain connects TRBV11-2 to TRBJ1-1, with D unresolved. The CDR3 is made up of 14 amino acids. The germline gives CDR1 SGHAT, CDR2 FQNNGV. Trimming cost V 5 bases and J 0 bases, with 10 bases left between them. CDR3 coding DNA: TGTGCCAGCAGCCGGGTGGCTATGAACACTGAAGCTTTCTTT. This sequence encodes CASSRVAMNTEAFF.